Included here is one TCR beta chain sequence, with context. The antigen remains unidentified. The data stem from a study of T cell responses to AZD1222 COVID-19 vaccine. Study observations and caveats: Repertoires in all cases were sampled only once the peak T cell response had passed. In the spike-specific TCR repertoire, nearly half reportedly target unmutated variant regions. Spike-specific TCR breadth and depth went up after people got two AZD1222 doses. Clonal diversity was possibly underestimated, and the donors were mostly white British, with more females.

Libraries were prepared by immunoSEQ multiplex PCR; TCRdb keeps only in-frame clonotypes and omits some of them. The data show 150,000 or so clones, about 90% seen once. This CDR3 spans 15 amino acids. In germline, CDR1 is LNHDA, CDR2 SQIVND (reference sequence). Trimming pared 8 bases from V and 5 bases from J, leaving 16 bases between. The sample was peripheral blood, taken on day 0 of AZD1222 vaccination. This TCR was recovered from an adult in good health. The chain has TRBV19 and TRBJ1-6, with D perhaps matching TRBD1 (6 bases). The CDR3 DNA is TGTGCCAGTGGGGACATCGCTGGGAATAATTCACCCCTCCACTTT. Translation: CASGDIAGNNSPLHF.